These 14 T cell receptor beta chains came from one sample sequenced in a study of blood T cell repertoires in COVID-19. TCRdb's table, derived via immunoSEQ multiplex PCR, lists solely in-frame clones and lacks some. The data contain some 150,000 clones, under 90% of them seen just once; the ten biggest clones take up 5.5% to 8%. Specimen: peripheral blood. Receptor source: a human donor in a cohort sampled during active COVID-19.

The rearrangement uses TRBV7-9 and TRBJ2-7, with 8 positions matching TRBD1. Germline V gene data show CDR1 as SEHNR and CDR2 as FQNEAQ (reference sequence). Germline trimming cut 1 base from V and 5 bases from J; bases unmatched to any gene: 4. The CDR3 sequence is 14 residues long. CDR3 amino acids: CASSLGGTGNEQYF. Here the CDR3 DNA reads TGTGCCAGCAGCTTAGGGGGGACAGGCAACGAGCAGTACTTC. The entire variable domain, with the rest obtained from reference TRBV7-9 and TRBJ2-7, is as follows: DTGVSQNPRHKITKRGQNVTFRCDPISEHNRLYWYRQTLGQGPEFLTYFQNEAQLEKSRLLSDRFSAERPKGSFSTLEIQRTEQGDSAMYLCASSLGGTGNEQYFGPGTRLTVT.

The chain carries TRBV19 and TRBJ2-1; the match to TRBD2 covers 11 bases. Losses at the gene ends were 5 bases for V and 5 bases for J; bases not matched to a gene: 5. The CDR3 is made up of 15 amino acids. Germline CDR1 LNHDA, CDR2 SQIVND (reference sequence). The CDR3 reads CASSGSGGVNNEQFF. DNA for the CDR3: TGTGCCAGTAGTGGTAGCGGGGGGGTTAACAATGAGCAGTTCTTC.

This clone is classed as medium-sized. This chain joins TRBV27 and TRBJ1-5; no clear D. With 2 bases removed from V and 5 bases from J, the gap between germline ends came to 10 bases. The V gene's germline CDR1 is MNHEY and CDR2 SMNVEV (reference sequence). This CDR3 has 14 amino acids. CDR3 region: CASSLGGFDQPQHF. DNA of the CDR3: TGTGCCAGCAGTTTAGGAGGGTTTGATCAGCCCCAGCATTTT.

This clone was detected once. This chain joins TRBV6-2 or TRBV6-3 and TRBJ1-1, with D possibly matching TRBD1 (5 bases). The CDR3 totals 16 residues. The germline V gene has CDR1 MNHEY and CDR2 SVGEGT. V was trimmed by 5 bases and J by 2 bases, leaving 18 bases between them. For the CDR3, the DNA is TGTGCCAGCAGTCCCGCCAGGACCAGGACAAACACTGAAGCTTTCTTT. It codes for CASSPARTRTNTEAFF.

CDR3 residues: CASSQDWVVAGVQETQYF. The CDR3 region has the DNA TGTGCCAGCAGCCAAGATTGGGTGGTAGCGGGGGTGCAAGAGACCCAGTACTTC. The chain has TRBV4-2 and TRBJ2-5, with 9 bases fitting TRBD2. CDR1 is LGHNA and CDR2 is YNFKEQ in the germline V gene. Trimming cost V 0 bases and J 2 bases; bases outside gene matches: 10. The CDR3 is made up of 18 amino acids.

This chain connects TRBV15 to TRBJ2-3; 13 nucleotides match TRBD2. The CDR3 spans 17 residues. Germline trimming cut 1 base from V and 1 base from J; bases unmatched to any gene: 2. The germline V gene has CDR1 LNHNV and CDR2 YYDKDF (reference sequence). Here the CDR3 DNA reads TGTGCCACCAGCAGAGTGACTAGCGGGGGGCGCACAGATACGCAGTATTTT. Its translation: CATSRVTSGGRTDTQYF.

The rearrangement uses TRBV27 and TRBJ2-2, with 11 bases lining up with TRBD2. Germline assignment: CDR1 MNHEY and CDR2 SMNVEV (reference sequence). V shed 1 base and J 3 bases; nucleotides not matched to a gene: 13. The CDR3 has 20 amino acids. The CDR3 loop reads CASSLWPEVAGGRDTGELFF. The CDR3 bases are TGTGCCAGCAGTTTATGGCCCGAGGTAGCGGGGGGGCGGGACACCGGGGAGCTGTTTTTT.

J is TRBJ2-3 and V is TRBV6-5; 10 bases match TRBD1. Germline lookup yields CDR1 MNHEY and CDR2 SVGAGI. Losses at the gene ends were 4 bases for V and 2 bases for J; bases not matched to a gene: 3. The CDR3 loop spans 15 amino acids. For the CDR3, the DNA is TGTGCCAGCAGTTTGGGGACAGGGGACACAGATACGCAGTATTTT. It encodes CASSLGTGDTDTQYF.

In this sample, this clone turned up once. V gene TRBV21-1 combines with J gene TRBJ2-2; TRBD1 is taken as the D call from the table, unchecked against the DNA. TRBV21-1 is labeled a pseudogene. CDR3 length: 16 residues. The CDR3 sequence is CASSTQGITYTGELFF. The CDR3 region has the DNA TGTGCCAGCAGCACCCAGGGGATTACTTACACCGGGGAGCTGTTTTTT.

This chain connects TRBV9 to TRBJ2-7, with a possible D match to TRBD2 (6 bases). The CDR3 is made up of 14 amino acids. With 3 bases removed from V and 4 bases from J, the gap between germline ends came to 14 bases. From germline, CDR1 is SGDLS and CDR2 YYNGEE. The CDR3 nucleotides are TGTGCCAGCAGCGATGGAGGGGCCGGGTACGAGCAGTACTTC. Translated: CASSDGGAGYEQYF.

In nucleotides, the CDR3 is TGTGCCAGCAGCTTAGCTCCAGCGGGGATGGAGACCCAGTACTTC. Amino acids: CASSLAPAGMETQYF. The rearrangement uses TRBV7-6 and TRBJ2-5; 7 bases line up with TRBD2. The CDR3 covers 15 residues. The germline CDR1 and CDR2 sequences are SGHVS and FNYEAQ. V gave up 0 bases and J gave up 5 bases; unmatched junction bases: 6.

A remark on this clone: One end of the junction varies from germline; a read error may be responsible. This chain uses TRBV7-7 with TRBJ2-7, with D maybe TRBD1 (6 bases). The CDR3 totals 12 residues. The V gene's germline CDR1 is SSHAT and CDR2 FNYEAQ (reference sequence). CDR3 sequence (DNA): TGTGCTAGCAGCTCCACAGGGAACGAGCAGTACTTC. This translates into CASSSTGNEQYF.

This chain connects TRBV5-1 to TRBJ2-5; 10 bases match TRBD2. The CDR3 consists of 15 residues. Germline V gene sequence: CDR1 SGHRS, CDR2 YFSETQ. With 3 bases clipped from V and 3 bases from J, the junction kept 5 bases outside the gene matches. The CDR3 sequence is CASSSGTSEEETQYF. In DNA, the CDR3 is TGCGCCAGCAGCTCCGGGACTAGCGAGGAAGAGACCCAGTACTTC.

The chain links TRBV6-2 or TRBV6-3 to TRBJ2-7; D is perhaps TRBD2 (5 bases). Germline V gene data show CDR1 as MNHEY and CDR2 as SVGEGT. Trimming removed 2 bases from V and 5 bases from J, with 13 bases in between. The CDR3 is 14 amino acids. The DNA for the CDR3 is TGTGCCAGCAGTTACGACGGGGTGAGAAACGAGCAGTACTTC. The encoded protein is CASSYDGVRNEQYF.